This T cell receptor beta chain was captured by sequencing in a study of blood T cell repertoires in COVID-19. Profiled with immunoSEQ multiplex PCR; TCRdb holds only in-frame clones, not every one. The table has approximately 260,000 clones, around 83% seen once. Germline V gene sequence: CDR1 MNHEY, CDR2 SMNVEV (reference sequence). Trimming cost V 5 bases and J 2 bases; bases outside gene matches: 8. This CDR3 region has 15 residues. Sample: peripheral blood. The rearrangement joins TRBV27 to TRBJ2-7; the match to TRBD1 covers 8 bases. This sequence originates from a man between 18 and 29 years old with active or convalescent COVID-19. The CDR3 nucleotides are TGTGCCAGCAGTATTGCCGGGACAGGCCCCTACGAGCAGTACTTC. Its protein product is CASSIAGTGPYEQYF.